These T cell receptor beta chains were read from a single sample in a study of blood T cell repertoires in COVID-19. The repertoire was sequenced with immunoSEQ multiplex PCR; TCRdb's copy has only in-frame clones and lacks some. The table records 250,000 to 350,000 clones, approximately 86% of them present only once. The sequencing sample was made of peripheral blood. The receptors here all came from a young man with active or convalescent COVID-19. Both conserved end residues are part of each CDR3. Fields, in order: D gene, J gene, clone size, V gene, CDR3 DNA, CDR3 protein. A D gene is named only where the DNA matches it firmly. Clone size is given for some rows only: seen once, a few or many times, or a class if the clone is expanded.

d_gene: NA; j_gene: TRBJ2-7; abundance: NA; v_gene: TRBV6-5; CDR3nt: TGTGCCAGCTCGTGGAGCGTATCCTACGAGCAGTACTTC; CDR3aa: CASSWSVSYEQYF
d_gene: TRBD2; j_gene: TRBJ2-5; abundance: NA; v_gene: TRBV6-5; CDR3nt: TGTGCCAGCAGGTCGACTAGCGGGAGCGGAGAGACCCAGTACTTC; CDR3aa: CASRSTSGSGETQYF
d_gene: NA; j_gene: TRBJ2-3; abundance: NA; v_gene: TRBV7-7; CDR3nt: TGTGCCAGCAGCTTAGCTGCGGCGGATACGCAGTATTTT; CDR3aa: CASSLAAADTQYF
d_gene: NA; j_gene: TRBJ1-2; abundance: NA; v_gene: TRBV6-5; CDR3nt: TGTGCCAGCAGTTACGGACTGAACTATGGCTACACCTTC; CDR3aa: CASSYGLNYGYTF
d_gene: NA; j_gene: TRBJ2-5; abundance: NA; v_gene: TRBV7-2; CDR3nt: TGTGCCAGCAGCTTAAACCGGGACATACAAGAGACCCAGTACTTC; CDR3aa: CASSLNRDIQETQYF
d_gene: NA; j_gene: TRBJ1-2; abundance: NA; v_gene: TRBV25-1; CDR3nt: TGTGCCAGCAGTGGAGTAGGGGCAGTATACCCGACTGGCTACACCTTC; CDR3aa: CASSGVGAVYPTGYTF
d_gene: TRBD1; j_gene: TRBJ1-1; abundance: NA; v_gene: TRBV7-8; CDR3nt: TGTGCCAGCAGCTTGATACAGGGGGCGTTTATGAACACTGAAGCTTTCTTT; CDR3aa: CASSLIQGAFMNTEAFF
d_gene: NA; j_gene: TRBJ1-2; abundance: NA; v_gene: TRBV10-2; CDR3nt: TGCGCCAGCAGTGAGTTAATAGAGGGCTACACCTTC; CDR3aa: CASSELIEGYTF
d_gene: NA; j_gene: TRBJ2-3; abundance: NA; v_gene: TRBV6-5; CDR3nt: TGTGCCAGCCGGGACACAGATACGCAGTATTTT; CDR3aa: CASRDTDTQYF
d_gene: TRBD1; j_gene: TRBJ1-1; abundance: many; v_gene: TRBV29-1; CDR3nt: TGCAGCGCGAAACAGGGGGCTGGGGTAGCTTTCTTT; CDR3aa: CSAKQGAGVAFF
d_gene: NA; j_gene: TRBJ1-6; abundance: NA; v_gene: TRBV6-5; CDR3nt: TGTGCCAGCAGTTACTCCCCTGATTCACCCCTCCACTTT; CDR3aa: CASSYSPDSPLHF
d_gene: TRBD1; j_gene: TRBJ1-1; abundance: NA; v_gene: TRBV19; CDR3nt: TGTGCCAGTAGTACCGACCAGGGGGCGAACACTGAAGCTTTCTTT; CDR3aa: CASSTDQGANTEAFF
d_gene: NA; j_gene: TRBJ2-2; abundance: NA; v_gene: TRBV21-1; CDR3nt: TGTGCCAGCAGCAAAGAGCGCCTAGCGGGGGGGTCCGGGGAGCTGTTTTTT; CDR3aa: CASSKERLAGGSGELFF
d_gene: NA; j_gene: TRBJ1-3; abundance: NA; v_gene: TRBV6-5; CDR3nt: TGTGCCAGCAGTTACTCTCCCGGGGTCGGAAACACCATATATTTT; CDR3aa: CASSYSPGVGNTIYF
d_gene: TRBD2; j_gene: TRBJ2-1; abundance: NA; v_gene: TRBV6-2/TRBV6-3; CDR3nt: TGTGCCAGCAGCCCTAGCGGGGGGGCTTACAATGAGCAGTTCTTC; CDR3aa: CASSPSGGAYNEQFF
d_gene: NA; j_gene: TRBJ2-3; abundance: NA; v_gene: TRBV7-6; CDR3nt: TGTGCCAGCAGCTTAGGGGGCGACAGAGCAGATACGCAGTATTTT; CDR3aa: CASSLGGDRADTQYF
d_gene: TRBD1; j_gene: TRBJ1-6; abundance: NA; v_gene: TRBV4-1; CDR3nt: TGCGCCAGCAGCCAAAAACAGGGGGCTAATTCACCCCTCCACTTT; CDR3aa: CASSQKQGANSPLHF
d_gene: NA; j_gene: TRBJ2-1; abundance: NA; v_gene: TRBV7-2; CDR3nt: TGTGCCAGCAGCTTAGGCCTTTTGGCTGAGCAGTTCTTC; CDR3aa: CASSLGLLAEQFF
d_gene: NA; j_gene: TRBJ2-3; abundance: NA; v_gene: TRBV5-4; CDR3nt: TGTGCCAGCAGCTTCTCTCTCCGGGGGGATACGCAGTATTTT; CDR3aa: CASSFSLRGDTQYF
d_gene: NA; j_gene: TRBJ1-1; abundance: NA; v_gene: TRBV5-1; CDR3nt: TGCGCCAGCAGCTCCCACGGGGGGGGAACTGAAGCTTTCTTT; CDR3aa: CASSSHGGGTEAFF
d_gene: NA; j_gene: TRBJ1-2; abundance: few; v_gene: TRBV6-6; CDR3nt: TGTGCCAGCAGTTACCCATCAGGACAAGCTAACTATGGCTACACCTTC; CDR3aa: CASSYPSGQANYGYTF
d_gene: TRBD1; j_gene: TRBJ2-7; abundance: few; v_gene: TRBV6-5; CDR3nt: TGTGCCGTCTCTCCCGGGACAGATTTCTACGAGCAGTACTTC; CDR3aa: CAVSPGTDFYEQYF
d_gene: NA; j_gene: TRBJ1-3; abundance: NA; v_gene: TRBV2; CDR3nt: TGTGCCAGCAGTGGTGAGAGATTCTCTGGAAACACCATATATTTT; CDR3aa: CASSGERFSGNTIYF
d_gene: TRBD1; j_gene: TRBJ1-6; abundance: NA; v_gene: TRBV5-1; CDR3nt: TGCGCCAGCAGCCAAGGACAGGGTGGGAATTCACCCCTCCACTTT; CDR3aa: CASSQGQGGNSPLHF
d_gene: NA; j_gene: TRBJ2-5; abundance: NA; v_gene: TRBV7-9; CDR3nt: TGTGCCAGCAGCGACGTAGGGGCGACAGAGACCCAGTACTTC; CDR3aa: CASSDVGATETQYF
d_gene: TRBD1; j_gene: TRBJ2-2; abundance: NA; v_gene: TRBV9; CDR3nt: TGTGCCAGCAGCGCAGACAGGGGGCGCGGGACCGGGGAGCTGTTTTTT; CDR3aa: CASSADRGRGTGELFF
d_gene: TRBD1; j_gene: TRBJ2-7; abundance: NA; v_gene: TRBV4-3; CDR3nt: TGCGCCAGCAGCCAGGCCGACAGGGGCTACGAGCAGTACTTC; CDR3aa: CASSQADRGYEQYF
d_gene: NA; j_gene: TRBJ2-1; abundance: NA; v_gene: TRBV27; CDR3nt: TGTGCCAGCAGTTTTGAGGAGCTCCCCTACAATGAGCAGTTCTTC; CDR3aa: CASSFEELPYNEQFF
d_gene: NA; j_gene: TRBJ1-5; abundance: NA; v_gene: TRBV7-8; CDR3nt: TGTGCCAGCAGCTTAGGGACATCTCATCAGCCCCAGCATTTT; CDR3aa: CASSLGTSHQPQHF
d_gene: NA; j_gene: TRBJ1-3; abundance: once; v_gene: TRBV7-9; CDR3nt: TGTGCCAGCAGCTTAGTGGGACACAGTTCTGGAAACACCATATATTTT; CDR3aa: CASSLVGHSSGNTIYF
d_gene: TRBD2; j_gene: TRBJ2-5; abundance: NA; v_gene: TRBV9; CDR3nt: TGTGCCAGCAGCGTTAGCGGGAGGGTGGAGACCCAGTACTTC; CDR3aa: CASSVSGRVETQYF
d_gene: TRBD2; j_gene: TRBJ2-7; abundance: NA; v_gene: TRBV3-1/TRBV3-2; CDR3nt: TGTGCCAGCAGCCAAGTGTACGGACTAGCTGGTGAGCAGTACTTC; CDR3aa: CASSQVYGLAGEQYF
d_gene: TRBD1; j_gene: TRBJ1-2; abundance: NA; v_gene: TRBV10-3; CDR3nt: TGTGCCATCAGTCCGACAGGGGGCTATGGCTACACCTTC; CDR3aa: CAISPTGGYGYTF
d_gene: NA; j_gene: TRBJ1-4; abundance: NA; v_gene: TRBV12-5; CDR3nt: TGTGCTAGTGGTTCACGAGCAGAAGGAGGTGAAAAACTGTTTTTT; CDR3aa: CASGSRAEGGEKLFF
d_gene: TRBD1; j_gene: TRBJ2-1; abundance: NA; v_gene: TRBV7-3; CDR3nt: TGTGCCAGCAGCTTAAGACAGGGCTCCTACAATGAGCAGTTCTTC; CDR3aa: CASSLRQGSYNEQFF
d_gene: NA; j_gene: TRBJ2-6; abundance: NA; v_gene: TRBV13; CDR3nt: TGTGCCAGCAGAGTAACTTCTGGGGCCAACGTCCTGACTTTC; CDR3aa: CASRVTSGANVLTF
d_gene: TRBD2; j_gene: TRBJ2-7; abundance: NA; v_gene: TRBV27; CDR3nt: TGTGCCAGCAGTTTAGTACCGGGAGCGGGGGAGCAGTACTTC; CDR3aa: CASSLVPGAGEQYF
d_gene: TRBD1; j_gene: TRBJ1-1; abundance: NA; v_gene: TRBV4-3; CDR3nt: TGCGCCAGCAGCTCGCACAGGGGGAACACTGAAGCTTTCTTT; CDR3aa: CASSSHRGNTEAFF
d_gene: NA; j_gene: TRBJ2-5; abundance: NA; v_gene: TRBV27; CDR3nt: TGTGCCAGCAGTTCCGGCGGGGAGACCCAGTACTTC; CDR3aa: CASSSGGETQYF
d_gene: TRBD1; j_gene: TRBJ2-7; abundance: NA; v_gene: TRBV9; CDR3nt: TGTGCCAGCAGCATAACAGGGGGCTCGGACGAGCAGTACTTC; CDR3aa: CASSITGGSDEQYF
d_gene: TRBD1; j_gene: TRBJ2-7; abundance: NA; v_gene: TRBV19; CDR3nt: TGTGCCAGTAGTATAGGACAGGGCAGTCTCGGTTTCTACGAGCAGTACTTC; CDR3aa: CASSIGQGSLGFYEQYF
d_gene: NA; j_gene: TRBJ2-3; abundance: NA; v_gene: TRBV14; CDR3nt: TGTGCCAGCAGCCAAGAGACAGCAGATACGCAGTATTTT; CDR3aa: CASSQETADTQYF
d_gene: TRBD1; j_gene: TRBJ2-1; abundance: NA; v_gene: TRBV18; CDR3nt: TGTGCCAGCTCACCAACAGGGGGCGCGGGTAGTGAGCAGTTCTTC; CDR3aa: CASSPTGGAGSEQFF
d_gene: TRBD2; j_gene: TRBJ2-3; abundance: NA; v_gene: TRBV27; CDR3nt: TGTGCCAGTACCTATAGCGGGAATAGTGATACGCAGTATTTT; CDR3aa: CASTYSGNSDTQYF
d_gene: TRBD1; j_gene: TRBJ1-5; abundance: once; v_gene: TRBV6-2/TRBV6-3; CDR3nt: TGTGCCAGCAGTGACGGACAGGACGTATGGGGCAGCAATCAGCCCCAGCATTTT; CDR3aa: CASSDGQDVWGSNQPQHF
d_gene: TRBD1; j_gene: TRBJ2-7; abundance: NA; v_gene: TRBV27; CDR3nt: TGTGCCAGCAGTTCCCCGGGACAGGGGGCGTTCTACGAGCAGTACTTC; CDR3aa: CASSSPGQGAFYEQYF